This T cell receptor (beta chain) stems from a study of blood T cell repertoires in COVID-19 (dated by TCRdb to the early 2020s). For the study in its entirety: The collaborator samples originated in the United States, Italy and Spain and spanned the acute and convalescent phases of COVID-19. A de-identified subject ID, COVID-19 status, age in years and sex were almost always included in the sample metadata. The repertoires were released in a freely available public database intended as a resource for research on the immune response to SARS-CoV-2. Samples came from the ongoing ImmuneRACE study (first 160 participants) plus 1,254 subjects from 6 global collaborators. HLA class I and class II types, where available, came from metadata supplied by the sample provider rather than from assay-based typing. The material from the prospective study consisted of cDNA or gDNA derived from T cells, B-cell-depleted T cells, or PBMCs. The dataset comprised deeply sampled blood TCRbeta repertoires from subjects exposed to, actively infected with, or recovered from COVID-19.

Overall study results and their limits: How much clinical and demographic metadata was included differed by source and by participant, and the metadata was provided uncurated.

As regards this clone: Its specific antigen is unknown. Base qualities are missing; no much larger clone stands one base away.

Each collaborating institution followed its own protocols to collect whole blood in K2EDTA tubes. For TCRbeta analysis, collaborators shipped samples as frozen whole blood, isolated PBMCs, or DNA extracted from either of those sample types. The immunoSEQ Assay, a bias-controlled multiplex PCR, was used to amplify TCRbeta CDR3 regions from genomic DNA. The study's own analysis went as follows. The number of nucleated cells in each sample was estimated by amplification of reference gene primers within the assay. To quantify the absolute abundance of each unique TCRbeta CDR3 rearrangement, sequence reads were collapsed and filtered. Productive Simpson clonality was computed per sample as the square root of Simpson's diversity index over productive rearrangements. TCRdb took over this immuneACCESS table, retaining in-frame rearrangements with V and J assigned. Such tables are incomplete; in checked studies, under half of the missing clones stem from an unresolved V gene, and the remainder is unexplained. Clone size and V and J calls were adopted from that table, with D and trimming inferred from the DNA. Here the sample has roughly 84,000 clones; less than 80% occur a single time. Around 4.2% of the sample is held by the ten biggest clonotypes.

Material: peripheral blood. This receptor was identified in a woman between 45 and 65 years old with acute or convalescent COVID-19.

The DNA sequence is as follows: TGTGCCAGCAGCCCTCTTACCGGGACTAGCGCTGCCAAAAACATTCAGTACTTC. It is translated as CASSPLTGTSAAKNIQYF. The V and J genes are TRBV27 and TRBJ2-4, with 10 central nucleotides matching TRBD2. CDR1 MNHEY and CDR2 SMNVEV are derived from the germline V gene (reference sequence). Trimming accounts for 6 bases at V and 1 base at J, while the number of junction bases matched to no gene is 12. The CDR3 runs 18 residues from the cysteine to the phenylalanine. The read is trimmed to its CDR3 DNA, 54 bases read in frame from base 1.